Shown below are 28 T cell receptor beta chains from a single sample sequenced in a study of early T cells in non-severe SARS-CoV-2 infection (dated by TCRdb to the early 2020s). The library was generated by 5' RACE. For sequencing, a NextSeq 500 was employed. TCRdb applied fastp at Q25 and MiXCR to the public reads, then kept only in-frame beta chains. Duplicate CDR3 protein sequences are folded into a single record with the most common DNA and genes. Across this sample there are tens of thousands of distinct CDR3 sequences, with 3.5% to 5% seen only once. 15% to 20% of the sample belongs to the ten largest clones. Sample: whole blood. These receptors were taken from an adult who was a healthcare worker with PCR-confirmed SARS-CoV-2 infection or an uninfected control (not recorded which).

This clonotype was found many times. J is TRBJ2-2 and V is TRBV7-6; TRBD1 agrees at 8 bases. After removal of 1 base from V and 0 bases from J, the junction contained 7 bases not matched to a gene. Germline V gene lookup returns CDR1 SGHVS and CDR2 FNYEAQ. CDR3 length: 18 residues. The CDR3 region has the DNA TGTGCCAGCAGCTTAGGGTCTCGGACAGGGTCGAACACCGGGGAGCTGTTTTTT. It is translated as CASSLGSRTGSNTGELFF.

The sample holds many counts of this clonotype. The J gene is TRBJ1-5, the V gene TRBV19; TRBD1 is a possible D gene (6 bases). Trimming took 3 bases from V and 3 from J, leaving 15 bases between them. The germline CDR1 and CDR2 sequences are LNHDA and SQIVND (reference sequence). The CDR3 covers 16 residues. CDR3 sequence reads: CASSILPGASNQPQHF. DNA for the CDR3: TGTGCCAGTAGTATTCTTCCAGGGGCGTCCAATCAGCCCCAGCATTTT.

This clonotype was detected many times. The V call is TRBV19, the J call TRBJ1-1, with D hard to call. V lost 0 bases to trimming and J lost 0 bases, with 11 bases between them. The CDR3 is 16 amino acids. Germline V gene data show CDR1 as LNHDA and CDR2 as SQIVND (reference sequence). The CDR3 loop is CASSIDLQYLNTEAFF. The CDR3, as DNA: TGTGCCAGTAGTATAGATCTCCAGTACCTGAACACTGAAGCTTTCTTT. Full variable domain (rest looked up from reference TRBV19 and TRBJ1-1): DGGITQSPKYLFRKEGQNVTLSCEQNLNHDAMYWYRQDPGQGLRLIYYSQIVNDFQKGDIAEGYSVSREKKESFPLTVTSAQKNPTAFYLCASSIDLQYLNTEAFFGQGTRLTVV.

A few counts support this clonotype. The rearrangement links TRBV29-1 to TRBJ2-7, with 9 bases identical to TRBD1. After removal of 7 bases from V and 6 bases from J, the junction contained 4 bases not matched to a gene. CDR3 length: 11 amino acids. From germline, CDR1 is SQVTM and CDR2 ANQGSEA. The DNA for the CDR3 is TGCAGCGCTGGGACAGGGATCGAGCAGTACTTC. Encoded protein: CSAGTGIEQYF.

There are many counts of this clonotype. This rearrangement joins TRBV27 to TRBJ1-3; D remains ambiguous. CDR1 MNHEY and CDR2 SMNVEV come from the germline V gene (reference sequence). This CDR3 contains 15 residues. The V end was cut by 0 bases, the J end by 0 bases, with 6 bases between. The DNA of the CDR3 is TGTGCCAGCAGTTTATCATACAGCTCTGGAAACACCATATATTTT. Residues: CASSLSYSSGNTIYF.

There are a few counts of this clonotype. The rearrangement joins TRBV28 to TRBJ1-5, with D possibly being TRBD1 (5 bases). Per the germline V gene, CDR1 is MDHEN and CDR2 is SYDVKM. Trimming pared 7 bases from V and 2 bases from J, leaving 15 bases between. The CDR3 covers 15 residues. CDR3 sequence: CASTGIREGNQPQHF. The CDR3 DNA sequence: TGTGCCAGCACAGGAATCAGGGAGGGCAATCAGCCCCAGCATTTT.

This clonotype was counted at least ten times. The chain couples TRBV20-1 to TRBJ2-5; 7 bases line up with TRBD1. The J segment lost 2 bases and the V segment lost 5 bases, leaving 2 bases of the junction unmatched. This CDR3 spans 12 amino acids. Germline lookup yields CDR1 DFQATT and CDR2 SNEGSKA (reference sequence). The CDR3 DNA is TGCAGTGCTGGGACAGAACAAGAGACCCAGTACTTC. Protein sequence: CSAGTEQETQYF.

Note on this clonotype: Without the conserved terminal phenylalanine or tryptophan, this CDR3 likely stems from a read error. The genes are TRBV7-6 and TRBJ2-1, with TRBD2 matching 8 bases. With 6 bases clipped from V and 0 bases from J, the junction kept 4 bases outside the gene matches. Per germline, CDR1 SGHVS and CDR2 FNYEAQ. The CDR3 runs 15 residues. The CDR3 nucleotides are TGTGCCAGCAGTAAAAGCGGGGGCTCCTACAATGAGCAGTTCTCC. It is translated as CASSKSGGSYNEQFS.

The chain has TRBV19 and TRBJ2-7; TRBD1 is a possible D gene (5 bases). Germline V CDR1 and CDR2: LNHDA, SQIVND (reference sequence). Trimming removed 5 bases from V and 4 bases from J, with 9 bases in between. CDR3 length: 12 residues. CDR3 in DNA: TGTGCCAGTAGTCCGGACATGTACGAGCAGTACTTC. It specifies CASSPDMYEQYF.

V usage is TRBV10-2 and J usage is TRBJ1-2, with 7 bases lining up with TRBD1. CDR3 length equals 14 residues. The germline CDR1 and CDR2 sequences are WSHSY and SAAADI. J lost 5 bases, V lost 6 bases, and 9 bases had no gene match. The CDR3 DNA reads TGCGCCAGCAGCCGGGCGACAGGGAATTATGGCTACACCTTC. Protein product: CASSRATGNYGYTF.

In this sample, this clonotype turned up many times. The chain couples TRBV10-1 to TRBJ2-5; D possibly corresponds to TRBD1 (5 bases). Between the trimmed V and J ends, which lost 6 bases and 2 bases, there was a span of 10 bases. The CDR3 spans 13 residues. CDR1 is WNHNN, CDR2 SYGVQD, per germline (reference sequence). The CDR3 here is CASSVGDQETQYF. CDR3 DNA: TGCGCCAGCAGCGTAGGGGATCAAGAGACCCAGTACTTC.

In this sample, this clonotype turned up many times. V usage is TRBV20-1 and J usage is TRBJ1-3; the D gene is possibly TRBD1 (5 bases). V dropped 0 bases and J dropped 2 bases, with 11 bases sitting between them. The CDR3 is made up of 15 amino acids. Germline CDR1 and CDR2: DFQATT and SNEGSKA (reference sequence). The chain's CDR3 is CSAREGTLPGNTIYF. CDR3 nucleotide sequence: TGCAGTGCTAGAGAGGGGACGTTGCCTGGAAACACCATATATTTT.

V is TRBV12-3 or TRBV12-4 and J is TRBJ1-1; maybe TRBD1 (5 bases). CDR3 length equals 15 residues. The germline V and J ends were trimmed by 5 bases and 4 bases, with 17 bases remaining between them. CDR3 residues: CASSPGGEAGTEAFF. Written as DNA, the CDR3 is TGTGCCAGCAGTCCCGGGGGGGAGGCGGGCACTGAAGCTTTCTTT.

This clonotype was seen many times. The genes are TRBV3-1 and TRBJ1-1; the D is unclear. Trimming removed 1 base at V and 11 bases at J, with 11 bases between. Germline loops: CDR1 LGHDT, CDR2 YNNKEL (reference sequence). The CDR3 has 12 amino acids. CDR3 loop: CASSQGPRGAFF. CDR3 bases: TGTGCCAGCAGCCAAGGGCCGCGCGGCGCTTTCTTT.

The gene calls are TRBV18 and TRBJ1-5, with 8 positions matching TRBD1. Germline V gene sequence: CDR1 KGHSH, CDR2 LQKENI. The CDR3 extends over 15 amino acids. With 4 bases clipped from V and 0 bases from J, the junction kept 2 bases outside the gene matches. The CDR3 nucleotides read TGTGCCAGCTCACTGACAGGGGATAGCAATCAGCCCCAGCATTTT. Encoded protein: CASSLTGDSNQPQHF.

This clonotype was observed a few times. This rearrangement joins TRBV18 to TRBJ2-7; 11 bases agree with TRBD2. The CDR3 length is 15 residues. The germline CDR1 and CDR2 sequences are KGHSH and LQKENI. V shed 4 bases and J 4 bases; nucleotides not matched to a gene: 6. The CDR3 region has the DNA TGTGCCAGCTCACTAATAGCGGGGGGGCCGTACGAGCAGTACTTC. Translation: CASSLIAGGPYEQYF.

Many counts were recorded for this clonotype. CDR3 loop: CASSLGRQGGYGYTF. The CDR3 DNA follows: TGCGCCAGCAGCTTGGGTCGACAGGGTGGCTATGGCTACACCTTC. The chain carries TRBV5-1 and TRBJ1-2, with TRBD1 matching over 7 bases. Trimming removed 0 bases from V and 4 bases from J; junction bases left unmatched: 6. Per the germline V gene, CDR1 is SGHRS and CDR2 is YFSETQ. This CDR3 contains 15 residues.

The chain carries TRBV4-1 and TRBJ2-7; TRBD1 matches 7 bases. The length of the CDR3 is 13 residues. Germline CDR1 reads MGHRA; CDR2 reads YSYEKL. With V trimmed by 3 bases and J by 4 bases, 3 bases remained unmatched. CDR3 coding DNA: TGCGCCAGCAGCCAGCGACAGGGTTACGAGCAGTACTTC. This encodes CASSQRQGYEQYF.

This clonotype was counted many times. The chain uses TRBV13 and TRBJ2-7, with 7 bases aligning to TRBD2. V lost 3 bases and J lost 3; bases outside the gene matches: 5. This CDR3 contains 14 residues. Germline CDR1 and CDR2: PRHDT and FYEKMQ (reference sequence). Here the CDR3 reads CASSFLRGGYEQYF. CDR3 in DNA: TGTGCCAGCAGCTTTCTGCGCGGGGGCTACGAGCAGTACTTC.

This clonotype occurred many times. The chain couples TRBV20-1 to TRBJ2-5, with D tentatively TRBD1 (6 bases). The V end was cut by 6 bases, the J end by 5 bases, with 13 bases between. The CDR3 has 12 amino acids. Germline CDR1 reads DFQATT; CDR2 reads SNEGSKA (reference sequence). The CDR3 region is CSAGPGEETQYF. The CDR3 DNA reads TGCAGTGCCGGACCAGGGGAGGAGACCCAGTACTTC.

This clonotype was seen many times. The chain has TRBV5-1 and TRBJ2-5, with D perhaps assigned TRBD1 or TRBD2 (5 bases each). The CDR3 length is 15 residues. Trimming removed 6 bases from V and 2 bases from J, with 17 bases in between. Germline V lookup: CDR1 SGHRS, CDR2 YFSETQ. The DNA of the CDR3 is TGCGCCAGCACGGTAAGGGGACCCTCTCAAGAGACCCAGTACTTC. It translates to CASTVRGPSQETQYF.

This clonotype has just a few counts. The chain uses TRBV6-6 and TRBJ2-3; 10 bases agree with TRBD1. V dropped 5 bases and J dropped 3; count of bases not matched to a gene: 5. The CDR3 has 15 amino acids. Germline lookup yields CDR1 MNHNY and CDR2 SVGAGI (reference sequence). The CDR3 region is CASSTGTGVTDTQYF. For the CDR3, the DNA is TGTGCCAGCAGTACCGGGACAGGGGTTACAGATACGCAGTATTTT.

This clonotype has a count of ten or more. This chain joins TRBV5-5 and TRBJ1-2, with a weak D call TRBD1 (5 bases). V was cut by 0 bases and J by 0 bases, with 9 bases left in between. CDR3 size: 15 residues. In germline, CDR1 is SGHKS, CDR2 YYEKEE (reference sequence). The CDR3 is CASSLGDGSNYGYTF. The CDR3 DNA follows: TGTGCCAGCAGCTTGGGGGACGGTTCTAACTATGGCTACACCTTC. Filled out from reference TRBV5-5 and TRBJ1-2, the complete variable domain reads DAGVTQSPTHLIKTRGQQVTLRCSPISGHKSVSWYQQVLGQGPQFIFQYYEKEERGRGNFPDRFSARQFPNYSSELNVNALLLGDSALYLCASSLGDGSNYGYTFGSGTRLTVV.

This rearrangement joins TRBV10-3 to TRBJ1-4; TRBD1 is a possible D gene (5 bases). The CDR3 runs to 17 residues. CDR1 is ENHRY and CDR2 is SYGVKD in the germline V gene. Trimming stripped 3 bases from V and 0 bases from J, with 14 bases between. As DNA, the CDR3 is TGTGCCATCAGTGACCCCGGGACTCCGGCAACTAATGAAAAACTGTTTTTT. Translating it yields CAISDPGTPATNEKLFF.

This clonotype showed up many times. The genes are TRBV6-6 and TRBJ1-2, with D possibly TRBD1 on 5 matching bases. There are 14 residues in the CDR3. The V end lost 5 bases, the J end lost 8 bases, and 18 bases lay between the germline ends. Germline assignment: CDR1 MNHNY and CDR2 SVGAGI (reference sequence). CDR3 in amino acids: CASSPPGPGDGYTF. CDR3 in DNA: TGTGCCAGCAGTCCTCCGGGGCCGGGCGACGGCTACACCTTC.

There are many counts of this clonotype. V and J are TRBV6-1 and TRBJ2-2, with D unresolved. CDR3 length: 11 amino acids. Per germline, CDR1 MNHNS and CDR2 SASEGT. Between the trimmed V and J ends, which lost 7 bases and 8 bases, there was a span of 8 bases. In nucleotides, the CDR3 is TGTGCCAGCACGTTATTTGGGGAGCTGTTTTTT. It translates to CASTLFGELFF.

This clonotype has ten or more counts. The chain uses TRBV12-3 or TRBV12-4 and TRBJ1-1, with D possibly TRBD1 on 5 matching bases. Trimming cost V 5 bases and J 5 bases, with 12 bases left between them. The CDR3 spans 13 residues. The CDR3 DNA sequence: TGTGCCAGCAGTCCCCAAGGGGAAACTGAAGCTTTCTTT. Translation: CASSPQGETEAFF.

This clonotype was counted at least ten times. This chain links TRBV20-1 with TRBJ2-1; TRBD2 agrees at 8 bases. Germline V CDR1 and CDR2: DFQATT, SNEGSKA (reference sequence). The trim removed 5 bases at V and 7 bases at J, leaving 16 bases unmatched. The CDR3 extends over 16 amino acids. CDR3 nucleotide sequence: TGCAGTGCTGAGCCCCCGGGCGGGGGGCCGGGAAATGAGCAGTTCTTC. As protein: CSAEPPGGGPGNEQFF.